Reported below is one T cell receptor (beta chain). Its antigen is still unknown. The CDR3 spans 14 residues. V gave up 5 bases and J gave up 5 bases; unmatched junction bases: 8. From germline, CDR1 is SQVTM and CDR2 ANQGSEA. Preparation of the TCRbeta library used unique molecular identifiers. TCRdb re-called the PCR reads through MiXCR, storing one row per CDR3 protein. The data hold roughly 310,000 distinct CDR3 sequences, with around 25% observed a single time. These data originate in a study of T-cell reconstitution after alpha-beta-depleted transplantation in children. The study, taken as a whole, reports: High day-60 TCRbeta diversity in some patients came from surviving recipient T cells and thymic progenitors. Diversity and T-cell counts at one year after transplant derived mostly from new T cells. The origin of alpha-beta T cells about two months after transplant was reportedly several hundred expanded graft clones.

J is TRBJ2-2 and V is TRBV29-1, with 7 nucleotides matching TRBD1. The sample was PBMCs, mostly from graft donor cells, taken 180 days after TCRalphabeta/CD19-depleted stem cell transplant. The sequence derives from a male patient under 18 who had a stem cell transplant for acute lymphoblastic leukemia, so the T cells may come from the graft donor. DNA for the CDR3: TGCAGCGTTTACTCGACCAGGGGGACCGGGGAGCTGTTTTTT. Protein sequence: CSVYSTRGTGELFF.